This T cell receptor beta chain was observed in a study of CD8+CD57+ T cells in acquired aplastic anemia. Across the study: DNA per sorted CD4+ or CD8+ sample ranged roughly 0.19 to 30 ug, averaging 3.2 ug. Overall study findings and caveats: The study found no significant CD8+ Simpson's diversity difference between patients and controls. Overlapping CD8+ CDR3 repertoires of patients and controls contained around 30 shared sequences.

This clonotype occurred a few times. Its specificity is not known. Genomic DNA, serving as template, underwent TCR beta VDJ and CDR3 profiling. Each CDR3 protein is one row after TCRdb ran MiXCR on the reads. The data contain approximately 260,000 distinct CDR3 sequences, around 82% of them seen just once; the ten biggest clones take up 40% to 55%. The V and J ends lost 3 bases and 17 bases respectively, with 23 bases between them. CDR1 is SGHVS and CDR2 is FQNEAQ in the germline V gene. CDR3 size: 15 residues. An expansion of CD8+CD57+ cells by flow cytometry had been shown in patients chosen for sequencing. Severe acquired aplastic anemia was diagnosed in all patients.

This rearrangement joins TRBV7-8 to TRBJ1-6, with D possibly matching TRBD1 (5 bases). What was sequenced was sorted CD4+, CD8+, or CD8+CD57+ T cells (not recorded which) from PBMCs. This TCR was recovered from a human donor with aplastic anemia. This CDR3 reads CASSLGGGQRTPFHF. For the CDR3, the DNA is TGTGCCAGCAGCTTGGGCGGGGGTCAGCGTACGCCGTTCCACTTT.